This T cell receptor beta chain was sequenced for a study of shared clonotypes between healthy human individuals. Study-level information: The donors, a couple of women and a few men, were aged 18 to 49. Study findings and constraints: Although depth was large, rarefaction showed that sequencing of the sorted subsets was incomplete.

The data were produced by immunoSEQ multiplex PCR, yet TCRdb's version contains in-frame clones alone and is incomplete. The sample lists around 1.9 million clones, approximately 94% occurring once. Naive CD8 cells were CD45RO-negative, positively selected for CCR7, excluding terminally differentiated effector memory CD45RA+ cells. The germline CDR1 and CDR2 sequences are SGHRS and YFSETQ. The CDR3 has 16 amino acids. Trimming stripped 0 bases from V and 1 base from J, with 13 bases between. Concerning this clone itself: Antigen specificity is unknown.

The chain joins TRBV5-1 to TRBJ1-1, with a tentative D call TRBD1 (5 bases). The TCR comes from a man aged 18 to 30 in good health. Some clones in this sample may be carry-over from other donors' samples. The sequencing sample was made of naive CD8+ T cells from PBMCs. The CDR3 reads CASSLEWGVRNTEAFF. The CDR3 nucleotides are TGCGCCAGCAGCTTGGAGTGGGGCGTTAGGAACACTGAAGCTTTCTTT.